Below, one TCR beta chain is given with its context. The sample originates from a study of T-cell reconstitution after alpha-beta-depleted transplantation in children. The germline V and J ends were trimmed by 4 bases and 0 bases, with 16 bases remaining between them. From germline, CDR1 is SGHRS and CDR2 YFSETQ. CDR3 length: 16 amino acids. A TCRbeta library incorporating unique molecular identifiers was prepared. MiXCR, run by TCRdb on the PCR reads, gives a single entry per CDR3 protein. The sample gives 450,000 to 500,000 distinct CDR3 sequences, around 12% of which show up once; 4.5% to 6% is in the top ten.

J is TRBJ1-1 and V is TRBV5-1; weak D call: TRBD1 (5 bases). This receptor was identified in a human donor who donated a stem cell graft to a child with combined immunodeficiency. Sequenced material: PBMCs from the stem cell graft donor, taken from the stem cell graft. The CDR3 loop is CASSPPEAGLNTEAFF. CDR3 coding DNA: TGCGCCAGCAGCCCCCCCGAGGCAGGGTTGAACACTGAAGCTTTCTTT.